This is a list of T cell receptor beta chains from one sample in a study of radiation and T cells in renal cell carcinoma. Sequencing used immunoSEQ multiplex PCR; TCRdb keeps in-frame clones, though not all of them. The data show under 35,000 clones, around 85% seen once. The specimen comprised blood, sampled from a patient whose treatment included radiotherapy and nephrectomy. These receptors were taken from a man aged 55 to 70 with renal cell carcinoma. Both conserved end residues are part of each CDR3. The order of the fields is D gene, clone size, V gene, J gene, CDR3 protein, CDR3 DNA. D genes are given only for firm matches. Only some rows state a clone size, as once, few, many or a class for expanded clones.

.	few	TRBV6-1	TRBJ2-3	CASSEDRWAGPLADTQYF	TGTGCCAGCAGTGAAGATCGATGGGCGGGCCCCCTTGCAGATACGCAGTATTTT
.	few	TRBV7-6	TRBJ2-2	CASSINPSVANTGELFF	TGTGCCAGCAGCATCAACCCCTCAGTAGCGAACACCGGGGAGCTGTTTTTT
TRBD1	once	TRBV11-2	TRBJ1-3	CASKSGQGVSYGNTIYF	TGTGCCAGCAAATCGGGACAGGGGGTCTCTTATGGAAACACCATATATTTT
TRBD2	once	TRBV27	TRBJ2-2	CASSFSAGVLTGELFF	TGTGCCAGCAGTTTCTCGGCGGGAGTCTTGACCGGGGAGCTGTTTTTT
.	.	TRBV6-5	TRBJ1-2	CASSSEGLFYGYTF	TGTGCCAGCAGTTCCGAGGGACTGTTTTATGGCTACACCTTC
.	.	TRBV30	TRBJ1-2	CAWRWGRGIVGYTF	TGTGCCTGGAGGTGGGGGCGCGGGATCGTCGGCTACACCTTC
TRBD1	few	TRBV27	TRBJ1-2	CASSMTGTGIGTF	TGTGCCAGCAGCATGACCGGGACAGGGATAGGCACCTTC
.	.	TRBV6-1	TRBJ2-7	CASSLGVAFGEQYF	TGTGCCAGCAGCCTGGGGGTAGCATTCGGCGAGCAGTACTTC
.	few	TRBV6-1	TRBJ2-7	CASSEAGREQYF	TGTGCCAGCAGTGAAGCGGGTAGGGAGCAGTACTTC
TRBD1	.	TRBV5-8	TRBJ1-5	CASSLSGGESQPQHF	TGTGCCAGCAGCTTATCAGGGGGCGAAAGTCAGCCCCAGCATTTT
.	.	TRBV7-2	TRBJ1-3	CASSLEKNTIYF	TGTGCCAGCAGCTTAGAGAAAAACACCATATATTTT
.	.	TRBV2	TRBJ2-3	CATRPVTDTQYF	TGTGCCACCAGACCGGTTACAGATACGCAGTATTTT
.	once	TRBV9	TRBJ1-3	CASSPRTVGNTIYF	TGTGCCAGCAGCCCCCGTACCGTTGGAAACACCATATATTTT
.	.	TRBV29-1	TRBJ2-1	CSGLSAVRSYNEQFF	TGCAGCGGTTTGAGCGCGGTCAGATCCTACAATGAGCAGTTCTTC
TRBD1	.	TRBV4-1	TRBJ1-5	CASSQMTGGYQPQHF	TGCGCCAGCAGCCAAATGACAGGGGGTTATCAGCCCCAGCATTTT
TRBD1	.	TRBV19	TRBJ2-5	CASSTHRGGGETQYF	TGTGCCAGTAGTACCCACAGGGGTGGTGGGGAGACCCAGTACTTC
.	.	TRBV10-1	TRBJ2-7	CASSQGTFGDEQYF	TGCGCCAGCAGTCAAGGAACCTTTGGGGACGAGCAGTACTTC
.	.	TRBV5-1	TRBJ2-4	CASSQRGNKNIQYF	TGCGCCAGCAGTCAACGCGGTAACAAAAACATTCAGTACTTC
.	.	TRBV29-1	TRBJ2-2	CSVYFVPSAGELFF	TGCAGCGTCTACTTCGTACCTAGCGCCGGGGAGCTGTTTTTT
.	many	TRBV7-9	TRBJ1-5	CASSLTSAGNQPQHF	TGTGCCAGCAGCTTAACATCGGCGGGAAATCAGCCCCAGCATTTT
.	.	TRBV4-1	TRBJ2-1	CASSQDRRSGYDSYNEQFF	TGCGCCAGCAGCCAAGACCGTCGGAGCGGATACGATTCCTACAATGAGCAGTTCTTC
TRBD1	.	TRBV4-3	TRBJ1-1	CASSQVDRGLSTSPEAFF	TGCGCCAGCAGCCAAGTGGACAGGGGGCTTTCGACGTCCCCCGAAGCTTTCTTT
.	.	TRBV7-2	TRBJ2-2	CASSSRPVANTGELFF	TGTGCCAGCAGCTCCCGTCCGGTAGCGAACACCGGGGAGCTGTTTTTT
.	.	TRBV14	TRBJ2-7	CASSQDMVGAGEQYF	TGTGCCAGCAGCCAAGATATGGTCGGAGCTGGGGAGCAGTACTTC
.	.	TRBV5-1	TRBJ2-7	CASSFSAGTSYEQYF	TGCGCCAGCAGCTTCTCTGCAGGTACGTCCTACGAGCAGTACTTC
.	once	TRBV6-1	TRBJ1-3	CASSLYTGSGNTIYF	TGTGCCAGCAGTCTCTATACAGGGTCCGGAAACACCATATATTTT
TRBD1	.	TRBV25-1	TRBJ2-2	CASSELGTAPVSGELFF	TGTGCCAGCAGTGAATTGGGGACAGCCCCAGTGTCCGGGGAGCTGTTTTTT
.	.	TRBV27	TRBJ2-3	CASSLDRTAVDTQYF	TGTGCCAGCAGTTTAGACCGGACAGCCGTGGATACGCAGTATTTT
.	.	TRBV6-1	TRBJ2-5	CASSPSVLYQETQYF	TGTGCCAGCTCACCGTCAGTACTCTACCAAGAGACCCAGTACTTC
TRBD1	few	TRBV5-1	TRBJ1-3	CASSPRTGGPGNTIYF	TGCGCCAGCAGCCCCCGAACAGGGGGGCCTGGAAACACCATATATTTT
TRBD2	.	TRBV7-6	TRBJ2-2	CASSLGARVAGVGTGELFF	TGTGCCAGCAGCTTAGGAGCCCGGGTAGCGGGAGTAGGAACCGGGGAGCTGTTTTTT
.	.	TRBV2	TRBJ1-3	CASSGGWVSGNTIYF	TGTGCCAGCAGCGGAGGGTGGGTCTCTGGAAACACCATATATTTT
.	few	TRBV7-2	TRBJ2-1	CASSLVAGNEQFF	TGTGCCAGCAGCTTAGTGGCGGGCAATGAGCAGTTCTTC
.	.	TRBV2	TRBJ1-2	CASSEQQGGYGYTF	TGTGCCAGCAGTGAACAACAGGGAGGATATGGCTACACCTTC
TRBD1	.	TRBV7-9	TRBJ1-3	CASSYRGPIYF	TGTGCCAGCAGTTACAGGGGACCCATATATTTT
.	.	TRBV6-1	TRBJ2-7	CASSDSSYEQYF	TGTGCCAGCAGTGACAGCTCCTACGAGCAGTACTTC
TRBD1	.	TRBV7-9	TRBJ2-1	CASSPGDRGPYNEQFF	TGTGCCAGCAGCCCGGGGGACAGGGGGCCCTACAATGAGCAGTTCTTC
TRBD1	.	TRBV5-1	TRBJ1-5	CASSPQTGDQPQHF	TGCGCCAGCAGCCCGCAGACAGGGGATCAGCCCCAGCATTTT
.	.	TRBV18	TRBJ1-3	CASSPPTTSGNTIYF	TGTGCCAGCTCACCACCGACGACCTCTGGAAACACCATATATTTT
.	.	TRBV29-1	TRBJ2-1	CSVLEYNEQFF	TGCAGCGTTCTGGAGTACAATGAGCAGTTCTTC
.	.	TRBV27	TRBJ2-1	CASRRDPNEQFF	TGTGCCAGCAGGCGAGACCCCAATGAGCAGTTCTTC
.	.	TRBV7-8	TRBJ2-7	CASSFGDLSEQYF	TGTGCCAGCAGCTTTGGGGATCTTAGCGAGCAGTACTTC
TRBD1	.	TRBV6-6	TRBJ2-4	CASSQRTGVMVNIQYF	TGTGCCAGCAGTCAAAGGACAGGGGTGATGGTAAACATTCAGTACTTC
TRBD1	.	TRBV7-3	TRBJ1-1	CASSLTGGFDTEAFF	TGTGCCAGCAGCTTAACAGGGGGCTTTGACACTGAAGCTTTCTTT
.	.	TRBV20-1	TRBJ2-3	CSAILTDTQYF	TGCAGTGCTATACTAACAGATACGCAGTATTTT
TRBD2	once	TRBV7-8	TRBJ2-7	CASSLMSGSKTYEQYF	TGTGCCAGCAGCTTAATGAGCGGGAGTAAGACCTACGAGCAGTACTTC
.	.	TRBV19	TRBJ1-4	CASSIRGETNEKLFF	TGTGCCAGTAGTATAAGGGGTGAGACTAATGAAAAACTGTTTTTT
.	once	TRBV19	TRBJ2-1	CASSSDRDPRQFF	TGTGCCAGTAGTAGTGATCGGGATCCAAGGCAGTTCTTC
TRBD1	.	TRBV9	TRBJ2-7	CASSPRQGSGYEQYF	TGTGCCAGCAGCCCCCGACAGGGATCAGGCTACGAGCAGTACTTC
.	.	TRBV5-1	TRBJ2-1	CASSLAPDGNEQFF	TGCGCCAGCAGCTTGGCGCCAGACGGCAATGAGCAGTTCTTC
.	.	TRBV27	TRBJ1-3	CASSSRTGAGNTIYF	TGTGCCAGCAGTTCCCGTACAGGAGCTGGAAACACCATATATTTT
.	.	TRBV10-3	TRBJ1-1	CAISESSTGRTEAFF	TGTGCCATCAGTGAGTCGAGTACAGGGCGGACTGAAGCTTTCTTT
TRBD1	.	TRBV2	TRBJ1-6	CASSPDRGVYNSPLHF	TGTGCCAGCAGTCCGGACAGGGGGGTTTATAATTCACCCCTCCACTTT
.	few	TRBV4-1	TRBJ2-5	CASSQNILQETQYF	TGCGCCAGCAGCCAGAACATTTTACAAGAGACCCAGTACTTC
TRBD1	.	TRBV15	TRBJ2-5	CATSRQTGAGETQYF	TGTGCCACCAGCCGACAGACAGGGGCTGGGGAGACCCAGTACTTC